Each of the 15 T cell receptor beta chains below was sequenced from the same sample in a study of radiation and T cells in renal cell carcinoma. Time point of the sample: blood 2 weeks post-SBRT. The treatment here: 15 Gy SBRT to primary tumor, nephrectomy 4 weeks later. Produced via immunoSEQ multiplex PCR; TCRdb's table is partial and in-frame only. In the table there are about 130,000 clones, 88% of which are singletons. The specimen was blood, collected from a patient whose treatment included radiotherapy and nephrectomy. These TCRs come from a woman aged 70 to 79 with renal cell carcinoma.

This chain links TRBV7-2 with TRBJ2-7; 11 bases agree with TRBD2. The CDR3 contains 15 residues. Germline CDR1 is SGHTA and CDR2 is FQGNSA. V trimming: 5 bases; J trimming: 4 bases; junction bases outside the gene matches: 7. The CDR3 region is CASSMLAGGVYEQYF. CDR3 DNA: TGTGCCAGCAGCATGCTAGCGGGGGGTGTGTACGAGCAGTACTTC. Together with reference TRBV7-2 and TRBJ2-7, the CDR3 gives the full variable domain: GAGVSQSPSNKVTEKGKDVELRCDPISGHTALYWYRQSLGQGLEFLIYFQGNSAPDKSGLPSDRFSAERTGGSVSTLTIQRTQQEDSAVYLCASSMLAGGVYEQYFGPGTRLTVT.

This clone showed up just once. The chain links TRBV7-2 to TRBJ2-7; D is ambiguous. Germline values: CDR1 SGHTA, CDR2 FQGNSA. The V and J ends lost 5 bases and 5 bases respectively, with 7 bases between them. CDR3 length: 11 residues. CDR3: CASSRTDEQYF. The CDR3 DNA reads TGTGCCAGCAGCCGGACGGACGAGCAGTACTTC.

The chain combines TRBV7-2 with TRBJ2-3, with 10 nucleotides matching TRBD1. Germline V gene data show CDR1 as SGHTA and CDR2 as FQGNSA. This CDR3 contains 18 residues. With 0 bases clipped from V and 6 bases from J, the junction kept 12 bases outside the gene matches. The CDR3 DNA follows: TGTGCCAGCAGCTTAGCACCTCGACAGGGGGCGCTGGTCGATACGCAGTATTTT. This translates into CASSLAPRQGALVDTQYF.

CDR3 bases: TGTGCCAGCAGCTTAGATCCAGGCCCCCGGACTGAAGCTTTCTTT. Translating it yields CASSLDPGPRTEAFF. V gene TRBV11-3 combines with J gene TRBJ1-1; no clear D gene. V lost 0 bases, J lost 5 bases, and 13 bases lay in between. Germline V lookup: CDR1 SGHNT, CDR2 YENEEA. CDR3 length: 15 amino acids.

This sequence joins TRBV5-1 and TRBJ1-4; TRBD1 might be the D (5 bases). Trimming pared 0 bases from V and 6 bases from J, leaving 9 bases between. Germline V lookup: CDR1 SGHRS, CDR2 YFSETQ. The CDR3 has 14 residues. The CDR3 is CASSLDQGDEKLFF. In DNA, the CDR3 is TGCGCCAGCAGCTTGGACCAGGGAGATGAAAAACTGTTTTTT.

The chain joins TRBV7-2 to TRBJ1-2, with TRBD1 matching over 10 bases. CDR3 length: 14 residues. Germline-derived CDR1 and CDR2 are SGHTA and FQGNSA. Germline trimming cut 5 bases from V and 8 bases from J; bases unmatched to any gene: 8. CDR3 DNA sequence: TGTGCCAGCAGCCGCATGACAGGGGGCGCAGGCTACACCTTC. Encoded protein: CASSRMTGGAGYTF.

This clone has a single count. The chain carries TRBV15 and TRBJ2-7; maybe TRBD1 (5 bases). Trimming removed 1 base from V and 0 bases from J, with 22 bases in between. Germline assignment: CDR1 LNHNV and CDR2 YYDKDF (reference sequence). The CDR3 spans 19 residues. The CDR3 spells CATSRVGLRRGTSSYEQYF. The CDR3 nucleotides read TGTGCCACCAGCAGAGTCGGTCTTCGAAGGGGTACCAGCTCCTACGAGCAGTACTTC. Full variable domain (remainder filled in from reference TRBV15 and TRBJ2-7): DAMVIQNPRYQVTQFGKPVTLSCSQTLNHNVMYWYQQKSSQAPKLLFHYYDKDFNNEADTPDNFQSRRPNTSFCFLDIRSPGLGDTAMYLCATSRVGLRRGTSSYEQYFGPGTRLTVT.

The chain recombines TRBV9 with TRBJ2-5, with D perhaps matching TRBD1 or TRBD2 (5 bases each). CDR1 is SGDLS and CDR2 is YYNGEE in the germline V gene. V lost 3 bases, J lost 2 bases, and 8 bases lay in between. The CDR3 spans 13 residues. CDR3 sequence: CASSAGRQETQYF. The CDR3, as DNA: TGTGCCAGCAGCGCGGGACGGCAAGAGACCCAGTACTTC.

This chain joins TRBV7-2 and TRBJ2-3; D unclear. CDR1 is SGHTA, CDR2 FQGNSA, per germline. The CDR3 is made up of 15 amino acids. Trimming cost V 1 base and J 2 bases, with 10 bases left between them. CDR3 sequence (DNA): TGTGCCAGCAGCTTAGACCCGGCTCTCACAGATACGCAGTATTTT. This codes for CASSLDPALTDTQYF. Full variable domain (missing parts from reference TRBV7-2 and TRBJ2-3): GAGVSQSPSNKVTEKGKDVELRCDPISGHTALYWYRQSLGQGLEFLIYFQGNSAPDKSGLPSDRFSAERTGGSVSTLTIQRTQQEDSAVYLCASSLDPALTDTQYFGPGTRLTVL.

The count of this clone is one. This sequence joins TRBV5-1 and TRBJ2-7; 8 bases fit TRBD2. The junction had 6 bases not matched to a gene; V was cut back by 5 bases and J by 2 bases. The CDR3 covers 14 residues. In germline, CDR1 is SGHRS, CDR2 YFSETQ. CDR3 DNA sequence: TGCGCCAGCAGTCCGAGCGGGGGCGCCTACGAGCAGTACTTC. This sequence encodes CASSPSGGAYEQYF.

The chain combines TRBV5-4 with TRBJ2-3; 7 bases are shared with TRBD1. Germline loops: CDR1 SGHNT, CDR2 YYREEE (reference sequence). The V segment lost 5 bases and the J segment 1 base; nucleotides outside the gene matches: 1. The CDR3 sequence is 13 residues long. CDR3 DNA sequence: TGTGCCAGCAGAACAGGGGGCACAGATACGCAGTATTTT. It codes for CASRTGGTDTQYF. The variable domain in full, completed from reference TRBV5-4 and TRBJ2-3, reads ETGVTQSPTHLIKTRGQQVTLRCSSQSGHNTVSWYQQALGQGPQFIFQYYREEENGRGNFPPRFSGLQFPNYSSELNVNALELDDSALYLCASRTGGTDTQYFGPGTRLTVL.

The gene calls are TRBV5-6 and TRBJ2-3; D not certain. The germline gives CDR1 SGHDT, CDR2 YYEEEE. This CDR3 has 12 residues. The V end lost 0 bases, the J end lost 2 bases, and 1 base lay between the germline ends. In DNA, the CDR3 is TGTGCCAGCAGCTTGGCCACAGATACGCAGTATTTT. It codes for CASSLATDTQYF.

The J gene is TRBJ1-6, the V gene TRBV2; 7 nucleotides agree with TRBD1. The V segment lost 11 bases and the J segment 0 bases; nucleotides outside the gene matches: 7. The CDR3 length is 15 residues. Germline CDR1 SNHLY, CDR2 FYNNEI. CDR3 region: CASQGQSSYNSPLHF. The DNA for the CDR3 is TGTGCCTCACAGGGGCAGAGCTCCTATAATTCACCCCTCCACTTT.

This clone has just a few counts. The CDR3 DNA sequence: TGTGCCAGTAGTCTTACGCTAGGGCAGAACACTGAAGCTTTCTTT. Protein sequence: CASSLTLGQNTEAFF. J is TRBJ1-1 and V is TRBV19, with D hard to call. CDR3 length: 15 amino acids. Germline loops: CDR1 LNHDA, CDR2 SQIVND (reference sequence). Trimming stripped 5 bases from V and 1 base from J, with 14 bases between.

The CDR3 loop reads CASSLQGQGANEKLFF. CDR3 bases: TGCGCCAGCAGCCTACAGGGGCAGGGGGCTAATGAAAAACTGTTTTTT. The genes are TRBV5-1 and TRBJ1-4, with 7 bases that match TRBD1. The V and J ends lost 4 bases and 3 bases, in that order; junction bases with no gene match: 9. The CDR3 length is 16 residues. The germline V gene encodes CDR1 SGHRS and CDR2 YFSETQ.